This T cell receptor (beta chain) is drawn from a study of regulatory T cells in long-lasting Graves disease. Sequencing libraries for TCR beta were prepared with iRepertoire HTBI primers and Arm-PCR of CDR3 regions. In TCRdb, the multiplex PCR reads were re-called with MiXCR into one record per CDR3 protein. Here the sample spans some 370,000 distinct CDR3 sequences, around 23% being singletons. General observations from the study: Persistent Graves' patients had lower TCR diversity than newly diagnosed ones.

This clonotype has only one observation. No antigen is known for it. The junction departs from the called germline gene at one end, perhaps through a read error. Time point: persistent/refractory GD, antithyroid drugs over 5 years with positive TRAb. After RNA was extracted from PBMCs, the TCR library was made from it. The patients were enrolled through endocrinology in Xi'an, China. This receptor was identified in a woman between 40 and 50 years old with Graves disease. Source: peripheral blood mononuclear cells (PBMCs), taken when the disease was refractory, from a patient treated with antithyroid drugs.

CDR3 DNA: TGCAGTGCTAGAGGGTCGAGGGCACTGCGGGATCAGCCCCAGCACTTT. Translated, it gives CSARGSRALRDQPQHF. The chain combines TRBV20-1 with TRBJ1-5; no clear D gene. CDR3 length: 16 residues. Germline V gives CDR1 DFQATT, CDR2 SNEGSKA (reference sequence).